A single sample is the source of the 32 T cell receptor beta chains below, sequenced in a study of beta chain features in type 1 diabetes. General study points: Shortening of TCRB CDR3s, moderate but significant, appeared in all four CD4+ subsets of Type 1 diabetes patients.

These TCRs are of unknown antigen specificity. Isolated RNA was reverse transcribed in full, so expressed TCRB transcripts were sequenced. The repertoire was sequenced with immunoSEQ multiplex PCR; TCRdb's copy has only in-frame clones and lacks some. The profile shows hundreds of thousands of clones, 13% of them singletons. The source material was naive CD4+ T cells from blood. Receptors were obtained from a man younger than 35 with type 1 diabetes.

The rearrangement uses TRBV9 and TRBJ2-6; TRBD1 is a possible D gene (6 bases). Germline CDR1 and CDR2: SGDLS and YYNGEE. CDR3 length: 15 residues. Trimming cost V 4 bases and J 0 bases, with 8 bases left between them. The CDR3 bases are TGTGCCAGCAGCTCAGGGGTCTCTGGGGCCAACGTCCTGACTTTC. Protein product: CASSSGVSGANVLTF. Complete variable domain (other parts from reference TRBV9 and TRBJ2-6): DSGVTQTPKHLITATGQRVTLRCSPRSGDLSVYWYQQSLDQGLQFLIQYYNGEERAKGNILERFSAQQFPDLHSELNLSSLELGDSALYFCASSSGVSGANVLTFGAGSRLTVL.

A few counts support this clone. The chain employs TRBV2 and TRBJ1-1; D gene ambiguous. V was cut by 1 base and J by 4 bases, with 4 bases left in between. CDR3 length equals 12 residues. Germline V lookup: CDR1 SNHLY, CDR2 FYNNEI. For the CDR3, the DNA is TGTGCCAGCAGTGAAGTGGTCACTGAAGCTTTCTTT. It is translated as CASSEVVTEAFF.

This clone came up a few times. The J gene is TRBJ1-6, the V gene TRBV7-2; D remains unclear. Germline CDR1 is SGHTA and CDR2 is FQGNSA. Trimming removed 5 bases from V and 7 bases from J, with 12 bases in between. The CDR3 extends over 14 amino acids. The CDR3 sequence: CASSRPPPNSPLHF. DNA for the CDR3: TGTGCCAGCAGCCGGCCTCCGCCGAATTCACCCCTCCACTTT. The full variable domain, completed using reference TRBV7-2 and TRBJ1-6, is GAGVSQSPSNKVTEKGKDVELRCDPISGHTALYWYRQSLGQGLEFLIYFQGNSAPDKSGLPSDRFSAERTGGSVSTLTIQRTQQEDSAVYLCASSRPPPNSPLHFGNGTRLTVT.

The CDR3 bases are TGTGCCAGCAGACCAGATGCCCAAGAGACCCAGTACTTC. Translated, it gives CASRPDAQETQYF. The V gene is TRBV4-2, the J gene TRBJ2-5; D is undetermined. V dropped 6 bases and J dropped 1 base, with 9 bases sitting between them. The CDR3 has 13 residues. Germline-derived CDR1 and CDR2 are LGHNA and YNFKEQ.

The V gene is TRBV19, the J gene TRBJ2-1, with D unresolved. V was trimmed by 3 bases and J by 5 bases, leaving 20 bases between them. The CDR3 runs to 17 residues. Germline V gives CDR1 LNHDA, CDR2 SQIVND (reference sequence). This CDR3 reads CASSISKTRQANNEQFF. CDR3 sequence (DNA): TGTGCCAGTAGTATCTCAAAGACGAGGCAGGCCAACAATGAGCAGTTCTTC.

The chain employs TRBV25-1 and TRBJ2-5; D tentatively fits TRBD1 or TRBD2 (6 bases each). From germline, CDR1 is MGHDK and CDR2 SYGVNS. Trimming removed 2 bases from V and 1 base from J, with 8 bases in between. This CDR3 is 14 amino acids long. This chain's CDR3 is CASSEGGGQETQYF. CDR3 coding DNA: TGTGCCAGCAGTGAAGGAGGGGGCCAAGAGACCCAGTACTTC. The full variable domain, with the rest looked up from reference TRBV25-1 and TRBJ2-5, is EADIYQTPRYLVIGTGKKITLECSQTMGHDKMYWYQQDPGMELHLIHYSYGVNSTEKGDLSSESTVSRIRTEHFPLTLESARPSHTSQYLCASSEGGGQETQYFGPGTRLLVL.

Only a few counts were recorded for this clone. The chain uses TRBV6-1 and TRBJ2-4; weak D call: TRBD1 (5 bases). Trimming cost V 1 base and J 8 bases, with 12 bases left between them. The germline V gene encodes CDR1 MNHNS and CDR2 SASEGT. The CDR3 sequence is 14 residues long. CDR3 region: CASSEGQQGDIQYF. The CDR3, as DNA: TGTGCCAGCAGTGAAGGGCAGCAAGGGGACATTCAGTACTTC.

This clone was seen only a few times. This chain joins TRBV4-1 and TRBJ1-5; 9 bases are a match to TRBD1. The CDR3 is 16 residues long. With 4 bases clipped from V and 4 bases from J, the junction kept 8 bases outside the gene matches. CDR1 and CDR2 (germline): MGHRA, YSYEKL. The CDR3 DNA is TGCGCCAGCAGCCGGACAGGGGCTGGGGTAAATCAGCCCCAGCATTTT. This encodes CASSRTGAGVNQPQHF.

A few counts support this clone. CDR3 in amino acids: CASSEMGQLNTEAFF. Written as DNA, the CDR3 is TGTGCCAGCAGTGAAATGGGACAGTTGAACACTGAAGCTTTCTTT. This chain joins TRBV6-1 and TRBJ1-1, with 7 bases lining up with TRBD1. Germline V CDR1 and CDR2: MNHNS, SASEGT. The CDR3 spans 15 residues. The trim removed 2 bases at V and 0 bases at J, leaving 3 bases unmatched.

V usage is TRBV6-1 and J usage is TRBJ1-2, with D possibly TRBD1 on 5 matching bases. The germline V gene encodes CDR1 MNHNS and CDR2 SASEGT. The V end lost 10 bases, the J end lost 8 bases, and 20 bases lay between the germline ends. The CDR3 contains 13 residues. In DNA, the CDR3 is TGTGCCACCAAAGGGGCCTTCGACCAGGGCTACACCTTC. Translation: CATKGAFDQGYTF.

This sequence joins TRBV6-5 and TRBJ2-5; maybe TRBD1 (5 bases). V lost 4 bases, J lost 1 base, and 10 bases lay in between. Per germline, CDR1 MNHEY and CDR2 SVGAGI. The CDR3 consists of 14 residues. The CDR3 DNA follows: TGTGCCAGCAGTTCGGAGACAGCCCAAGAGACCCAGTACTTC. The encoded protein is CASSSETAQETQYF.

The chain employs TRBV5-1 and TRBJ2-7; 10 nucleotides agree with TRBD1. The CDR3 has 14 amino acids. Germline trimming cut 2 bases from V and 6 bases from J; bases unmatched to any gene: 5. Germline CDR1 is SGHRS and CDR2 is YFSETQ. CDR3 sequence reads: CASSFGTGASEQYF. In DNA form, the CDR3 reads TGCGCCAGCAGCTTTGGGACAGGGGCCTCCGAGCAGTACTTC.

V is TRBV9 and J is TRBJ2-1; 11 bases agree with TRBD2. This CDR3 contains 15 residues. Germline V gives CDR1 SGDLS, CDR2 YYNGEE. V shed 0 bases, J shed 5 bases, and the junction held 1 base outside the gene matches. The CDR3, as DNA: TGTGCCAGCAGCGTAGAACTAGCGGGGGACAATGAGCAGTTCTTC. The encoded protein is CASSVELAGDNEQFF.

This clone came up a few times. The chain links TRBV5-1 to TRBJ2-1; D unclear. The CDR3 has 13 amino acids. The germline V gene encodes CDR1 SGHRS and CDR2 YFSETQ. The V and J ends lost 3 bases and 0 bases respectively, with 4 bases between them. CDR3 region: CASSYYSYNEQFF. CDR3 bases: TGCGCCAGCAGCTACTACTCCTACAATGAGCAGTTCTTC.

The chain recombines TRBV30 with TRBJ2-7; 7 bases line up with TRBD1. The CDR3 covers 15 residues. The germline V gene has CDR1 GTSNPN and CDR2 SVGIG (reference sequence). V dropped 1 base and J dropped 3; count of bases not matched to a gene: 9. The CDR3 sequence: CAWSGQGVRDYEQYF. For the CDR3, the DNA is TGTGCCTGGAGTGGCCAGGGGGTACGCGACTACGAGCAGTACTTC.

In nucleotides, the CDR3 is TGTGCCAGCAGCCAGAGTTCGGGACAGTCCAATGAGCAGTTCTTC. Translation: CASSQSSGQSNEQFF. The chain is built from TRBV6-6 and TRBJ2-1; 7 positions match TRBD1. The trim removed 6 bases at V and 6 bases at J, leaving 11 bases unmatched. In germline, CDR1 is MNHNY, CDR2 SVGAGI (reference sequence). The CDR3 is 15 amino acids.

Details on this clone: Other DNA sequences in this specimen translate into the identical CDR3. CDR3 sequence: CASSSGQDGYTF. CDR3 nucleotide sequence: TGCGCCAGCAGCAGTGGACAGGACGGCTACACCTTC. The chain carries TRBV5-1 and TRBJ1-2, with TRBD1 matching 7 bases. The V gene's germline CDR1 is SGHRS and CDR2 YFSETQ. This CDR3 spans 12 amino acids. V lost 4 bases, J lost 8 bases, and 5 bases stayed unmatched.

The CDR3 loop reads CASSAEKLFF. The CDR3 region has the DNA TGTGCCAGCAGTGCGGAAAAACTGTTTTTT. The chain recombines TRBV28 with TRBJ1-4; no clear D gene. The germline CDR1 and CDR2 sequences are MDHEN and SYDVKM. Trimming cost V 5 bases and J 8 bases, with 3 bases left between them. This CDR3 has 10 residues.

The V call is TRBV20-1, the J call TRBJ1-1; 7 bases are shared with TRBD1. V lost 5 bases, J lost 10 bases, and 7 bases stayed unmatched. The CDR3 consists of 11 residues. Germline lookup yields CDR1 DFQATT and CDR2 SNEGSKA (reference sequence). The CDR3 region is CSAPTPGGAFF. The DNA for the CDR3 is TGCAGTGCTCCGACCCCAGGGGGAGCTTTCTTT.

This clone occurred a few times. The chain carries TRBV27 and TRBJ2-7; D gene unclear. Trimming removed 5 bases at V and 0 bases at J, with 14 bases between. The V gene's germline CDR1 is MNHEY and CDR2 SMNVEV (reference sequence). The CDR3 contains 15 residues. CDR3 DNA: TGTGCCAGCAGTCCCCCAGACTTGCCCTCCTACGAGCAGTACTTC. Protein: CASSPPDLPSYEQYF.

This clone was counted between two and nine times. The chain combines TRBV7-9 with TRBJ2-5; perhaps TRBD1 as D (6 bases). This CDR3 spans 12 amino acids. Germline lookup yields CDR1 SEHNR and CDR2 FQNEAQ (reference sequence). V was trimmed by 5 bases and J by 13 bases, leaving 17 bases between them. The CDR3 sequence is CASSQKQGPAYF. As DNA, the CDR3 is TGTGCCAGCAGCCAAAAACAGGGCCCAGCGTACTTC.

In its sample, this clone was seen a few times. This chain links TRBV19 with TRBJ2-4; D not certain. CDR1 is LNHDA and CDR2 is SQIVND in the germline V gene (reference sequence). The CDR3 spans 14 residues. The ends were cut back, 3 bases at V and 1 base at J, with 7 bases in the middle. CDR3 nucleotide sequence: TGTGCCAGTAGTATTGTCGGGGCCAAAAACATTCAGTACTTC. Its translation: CASSIVGAKNIQYF.

The chain employs TRBV29-1 and TRBJ2-7; tentative D call: TRBD2 (6 bases). CDR3 length equals 15 residues. Looked up from germline, CDR1 is SQVTM and CDR2 is ANQGSEA. Trimming pared 3 bases from V and 1 base from J, leaving 16 bases between. CDR3 amino acids: CSVDRVGGESYEQYF. CDR3 DNA: TGCAGCGTTGATCGGGTTGGAGGGGAATCCTACGAGCAGTACTTC.

This clone came up a few times. The gene calls are TRBV6-1 and TRBJ2-5, with D hard to call. Germline V gives CDR1 MNHNS, CDR2 SASEGT. The CDR3 totals 13 residues. Trimming took off 6 bases at V and 1 base at J, with 9 bases between the two ends. The CDR3 sequence is CASRLLPQETQYF. DNA of the CDR3: TGTGCCAGCAGATTGTTGCCCCAAGAGACCCAGTACTTC.

The V call is TRBV25-1, the J call TRBJ1-4; no definite D call. The CDR3 is made up of 13 amino acids. CDR1 is MGHDK, CDR2 SYGVNS, per germline. Deletions cut 6 bases from V and 7 bases from J, with 12 bases between. In DNA form, the CDR3 reads TGTGCCAGCAGCCTCAATGAGGGTGAAAAACTGTTTTTT. This gives the protein CASSLNEGEKLFF.

This clone was counted between two and nine times. The chain recombines TRBV29-1 with TRBJ1-1; maybe TRBD1 (5 bases). V gave up 7 bases and J gave up 8 bases, with 14 bases separating them. Germline values: CDR1 SQVTM, CDR2 ANQGSEA. The CDR3 runs to 11 residues. The CDR3 protein is CSAQRGEEAFF. The CDR3 DNA follows: TGCAGCGCCCAGAGGGGAGAAGAAGCTTTCTTT.

This sequence joins TRBV5-6 and TRBJ2-3; 7 bases fit TRBD1. Germline loops: CDR1 SGHDT, CDR2 YYEEEE. The CDR3 runs 15 residues. Trimming cost V 4 bases and J 2 bases; bases outside gene matches: 7. CDR3 nucleotide sequence: TGTGCCAGCAGCAAGGACAGGTTTTACACAGATACGCAGTATTTT. Residues: CASSKDRFYTDTQYF.

V gene TRBV30 combines with J gene TRBJ2-5; D gene ambiguous. The CDR3 sequence is 14 residues long. V lost 1 base and J lost 6, with 15 bases in between. Germline CDR1 and CDR2: GTSNPN and SVGIG (reference sequence). The CDR3 region is CAWSADPQSKTQYF. The CDR3 DNA follows: TGTGCCTGGAGTGCTGACCCTCAGTCGAAGACCCAGTACTTC.

The chain links TRBV10-3 to TRBJ2-2; D possibly corresponds to TRBD1 (6 bases). The V and J ends lost 10 bases and 3 bases respectively, with 21 bases between them. The CDR3 has 16 amino acids. Germline-derived CDR1 and CDR2 are ENHRY and SYGVKD. CDR3 loop: CATWPSGRGDTGELFF. Written as DNA, the CDR3 is TGTGCCACCTGGCCGTCGGGCAGGGGAGACACCGGGGAGCTGTTTTTT.

This clone was recorded a few times. The chain recombines TRBV15 with TRBJ2-3; no clear D gene. The CDR3 is made up of 14 amino acids. V was shortened by 0 bases and J by 6 bases, with 10 bases between the two germline ends. Germline V gives CDR1 LNHNV, CDR2 YYDKDF (reference sequence). Written as DNA, the CDR3 is TGTGCCACCAGCAGAGATCGCAGGTCTGATACGCAGTATTTT. Its protein product is CATSRDRRSDTQYF.

This chain uses TRBV7-9 with TRBJ1-3; D call uncertain. Germline CDR1 reads SEHNR; CDR2 reads FQNEAQ (reference sequence). The CDR3 totals 14 residues. V lost 5 bases and J lost 0, with 8 bases in between. This CDR3 reads CASSGFSSGNTIYF. The DNA of the CDR3 is TGTGCCAGCAGCGGGTTCTCCTCTGGAAACACCATATATTTT.

V usage is TRBV18 and J usage is TRBJ1-6, with TRBD1 matching 7 bases. Trimming took 2 bases from V and 0 from J; bases not matched to a gene: 10. Germline V gives CDR1 KGHSH, CDR2 LQKENI. CDR3 length: 19 residues. This CDR3 reads CASSPSGQLKDSYNSPLHF. For the CDR3, the DNA is TGTGCCAGCTCACCATCGGGACAGCTTAAGGACTCCTATAATTCACCCCTCCACTTT.